The 21 T cell receptor beta chains below were found in one sample sequenced in a study of cytomegalovirus exposure and HLA in healthy donors. PCR primers comprised 60 Vbeta and 13 Jbeta primers. Produced via immunoSEQ multiplex PCR; TCRdb's table is partial and in-frame only. The top ten clones hold approximately 2.2% of a sample with under 200,000 clones, roughly 83% of them seen once. Source material: PBMCs. These receptors came from a woman aged 45 to 65 in good health and CMV-seronegative.

The J gene is TRBJ2-3, the V gene TRBV10-3; the match to TRBD1 covers 7 bases. Germline V gene lookup returns CDR1 ENHRY and CDR2 SYGVKD. V shed 6 bases, J shed 3 bases, and the junction held 6 bases outside the gene matches. CDR3 size: 14 residues. CDR3 protein: CAISPTGMTDTQYF. The CDR3, as DNA: TGTGCCATCAGCCCGACAGGGATGACAGATACGCAGTATTTT.

This chain joins TRBV7-9 and TRBJ2-1, with TRBD2 matching 13 bases. Looked up from germline, CDR1 is SEHNR and CDR2 is FQNEAQ (reference sequence). With 6 bases clipped from V and 8 bases from J, the junction kept 13 bases outside the gene matches. The CDR3 covers 17 residues. In DNA, the CDR3 is TGTGCCAGCAGGTCTACTAGCGGGGGGGCCTCGTTCTATGAGCAGTTCTTC. This encodes CASRSTSGGASFYEQFF.

In its sample, this clone was seen a few times. The rearrangement links TRBV11-2 to TRBJ1-2, with D hard to call. The CDR3 runs to 14 residues. The ends were cut back, 4 bases at V and 2 bases at J, with 11 bases in the middle. Germline V gene data show CDR1 as SGHAT and CDR2 as FQNNGV. The CDR3 nucleotides read TGTGCCAGCAGCTCGAGCGCTGGAAACTATGGCTACACCTTC. Protein sequence: CASSSSAGNYGYTF.

The J gene is TRBJ2-7, the V gene TRBV6-4, with 7 bases aligning to TRBD1. The CDR3 length is 15 residues. The trim removed 5 bases at V and 3 bases at J, leaving 10 bases unmatched. The germline V gene has CDR1 MRHNA and CDR2 SNTAGT. As DNA, the CDR3 is TGTGCCAGCAGTAACCGAGGACAGGCAAACTACGAGCAGTACTTC. It specifies CASSNRGQANYEQYF.

The chain is built from TRBV4-3 and TRBJ1-2; TRBD1 might be the D (6 bases). The germline V and J ends were trimmed by 0 bases and 8 bases, with 13 bases remaining between them. The CDR3 is made up of 14 amino acids. Germline CDR1 and CDR2: LGHNA and YSLEER. CDR3 sequence (DNA): TGCGCCAGCAGCCAAGATATGGGGGCAGTAGGCTACACCTTC. Its protein product is CASSQDMGAVGYTF.

The chain combines TRBV6-5 with TRBJ2-1; 9 bases line up with TRBD1. CDR3 size: 15 residues. J lost 4 bases, V lost 5 bases, and 6 bases had no gene match. Germline V gene data show CDR1 as MNHEY and CDR2 as SVGAGI. DNA of the CDR3: TGTGCCAGCAGTGGACCGGGACAGGGTTACAATGAGCAGTTCTTC. Its translation: CASSGPGQGYNEQFF.

The chain carries TRBV11-2 and TRBJ1-2, with D perhaps matching TRBD1 (6 bases). The germline V gene has CDR1 SGHAT and CDR2 FQNNGV. Trimming pared 5 bases from V and 3 bases from J, leaving 19 bases between. CDR3 length: 16 amino acids. The CDR3: CASSPRGLGTHYGYTF. DNA of the CDR3: TGTGCCAGCAGCCCTAGGGGGTTAGGGACCCACTATGGCTACACCTTC.

The chain recombines TRBV4-3 with TRBJ1-2; 12 bases line up with TRBD1. V lost 8 bases and J lost 6; bases outside the gene matches: 4. The CDR3 sequence is 13 residues long. Germline V lookup: CDR1 LGHNA, CDR2 YSLEER. The CDR3 DNA sequence: TGCGCCAGCCGGGGACAGGGGGCAAATGGCTACACCTTC. Protein: CASRGQGANGYTF.

The chain is built from TRBV2 and TRBJ2-7, with D perhaps matching TRBD1 (6 bases). The germline V gene has CDR1 SNHLY and CDR2 FYNNEI. This CDR3 contains 14 residues. Trimming shortened V by 2 bases and J by 2 bases, and 10 bases separated the two germline ends. CDR3 DNA: TGTGCCAGCAGTGAACAGGGGCCCGCCTACGAGCAGTACTTC. Protein sequence: CASSEQGPAYEQYF.

This chain connects TRBV6-5 to TRBJ2-5; 9 bases agree with TRBD2. Germline V gene lookup returns CDR1 MNHEY and CDR2 SVGAGI. With 2 bases clipped from V and 1 base from J, the junction kept 2 bases outside the gene matches. The CDR3 length is 15 residues. CDR3 protein: CASSYGGRAQETQYF. The CDR3 nucleotides are TGTGCCAGCAGTTACGGCGGGAGGGCCCAAGAGACCCAGTACTTC.

This sequence joins TRBV28 and TRBJ1-4, with no clear D. Deletions cut 2 bases from V and 10 bases from J, with 8 bases between. The CDR3 runs 12 residues. The germline gives CDR1 MDHEN, CDR2 SYDVKM. This CDR3 reads CASSLRVRKLFF. The CDR3 coding sequence is TGTGCCAGCAGTTTACGGGTGCGAAAACTGTTTTTT.

There are a few counts of this clone. This chain links TRBV2 with TRBJ2-1, with TRBD2 identical over 8 bases. V gave up 6 bases and J gave up 7 bases; unmatched junction bases: 11. This CDR3 has 15 amino acids. Germline values: CDR1 SNHLY, CDR2 FYNNEI. CDR3 bases: TGTGCCAGCAGAAAAGAGGCGGGACTAGGAAATGAGCAGTTCTTC. This gives the protein CASRKEAGLGNEQFF.

The chain is built from TRBV9 and TRBJ2-7; weak D call: TRBD1 (5 bases). Between the trimmed V and J ends, which lost 6 bases and 4 bases, there was a span of 17 bases. Germline V lookup: CDR1 SGDLS, CDR2 YYNGEE. The CDR3 extends over 14 amino acids. DNA of the CDR3: TGTGCCAGCAACAAAGGGCAGGGATTGTACGAGCAGTACTTC. Amino acids: CASNKGQGLYEQYF.

The table lists this clone with a count of one. The chain recombines TRBV5-8 with TRBJ2-3; no firm D call. CDR1 SGHTS and CDR2 YDEGEE come from the germline V gene. Trimming stripped 4 bases from V and 0 bases from J, with 12 bases between. CDR3 length equals 15 residues. DNA for the CDR3: TGTGCCAGCAGCCCGGTGTGGGCTAGCACAGATACGCAGTATTTT. This translates into CASSPVWASTDTQYF.

This clone has only a few counts. The J gene is TRBJ2-7, the V gene TRBV6-1, with TRBD2 identical over 7 bases. V trimming: 1 base; J trimming: 5 bases; junction bases outside the gene matches: 8. This CDR3 contains 15 residues. Per germline, CDR1 MNHNS and CDR2 SASEGT. The CDR3 loop is CASSEGWGGDHEQYF. CDR3 DNA sequence: TGTGCCAGCAGTGAAGGGTGGGGAGGGGACCACGAGCAGTACTTC.

The DNA for the CDR3 is TGTGCCATCAGCGGACAGGGTGGGGAAAAACTGTTTTTT. Translated, it gives CAISGQGGEKLFF. The J gene is TRBJ1-4, the V gene TRBV10-3, with TRBD1 identical over 8 bases. Trimming removed 6 bases from V and 8 bases from J; junction bases left unmatched: 5. Per germline, CDR1 ENHRY and CDR2 SYGVKD. The CDR3 spans 13 residues.

The chain carries TRBV6-5 and TRBJ2-3, with TRBD1 matching 9 bases. Germline assignment: CDR1 MNHEY and CDR2 SVGAGI. The ends lost 6 bases at V and 6 bases at J; junction bases unmatched: 4. This CDR3 has 13 amino acids. The CDR3 nucleotides read TGTGCCAGCAGAGGACAGGGGTCGGATACGCAGTATTTT. Protein sequence: CASRGQGSDTQYF.

The chain employs TRBV4-1 and TRBJ1-6; D remains ambiguous. V lost 5 bases and J lost 8, with 19 bases in between. Looked up from germline, CDR1 is MGHRA and CDR2 is YSYEKL. There are 16 residues in the CDR3. The CDR3 reads CASSSLTTGSYSPLHF. The CDR3 DNA follows: TGCGCCAGCAGCTCCTTAACCACGGGTTCCTATTCACCCCTCCACTTT.

The rearrangement links TRBV4-3 to TRBJ1-6; D remains unclear. V was trimmed by 0 bases and J by 9 bases, leaving 15 bases between them. The CDR3 is 16 amino acids. CDR1 is LGHNA, CDR2 YSLEER, per germline. Here the CDR3 reads CASSQEKFGSGSPLHF. CDR3 DNA sequence: TGCGCCAGCAGCCAAGAGAAATTCGGGAGTGGTTCACCCCTCCACTTT.

The chain couples TRBV21-1 to TRBJ1-3. TRBV21-1 is shown as a pseudogene. The CDR3 runs 19 residues. CDR3 in DNA: TGTGCCAGCAGCAAAGGGGAGGGACAACCTGGGGGCTCTGGAAACACCATATATTTT. It specifies CASSKGEGQPGGSGNTIYF.

The gene calls are TRBV11-3 and TRBJ2-1; 7 bases align to TRBD2. Germline CDR1 reads SGHNT; CDR2 reads YENEEA. The junction had 10 bases not matched to a gene; V was cut back by 3 bases and J by 8 bases. CDR3 length: 15 residues. The chain's CDR3 is CASSFSEAGFDEQFF. As DNA, the CDR3 is TGTGCCAGCAGCTTTTCGGAAGCGGGATTCGATGAGCAGTTCTTC.